Here is one T cell receptor (beta chain) with its context. Its antigen is still unknown. The CDR3 loop spans 17 amino acids. In germline, CDR1 is SGHTA, CDR2 FQGTGA. V lost 5 bases and J 2 bases, leaving 21 bases between the germline ends. This entry belongs to a study of shared clonotypes between healthy human individuals. Whole-study results and caveats: In this cohort, only blood was sampled, and tissue repertoires likely differ.

The assay used deep level. Generated by immunoSEQ multiplex PCR, the TCRdb table keeps only in-frame clones and is missing some. This table has about 2.4 million clones, roughly 93% appearing once. The chain is built from TRBV7-3 and TRBJ1-2, with TRBD1 as a possible D gene (6 bases). Sequencing was carried out using naive CD4+ T cells from PBMCs. Subset in this sample: CD45RA+ positively selected. This receptor was obtained from a man between 18 and 35 years old in good health. Some clones in this sample may be carry-over from other donors' samples. Written as DNA, the CDR3 is TGTGCCAGCAGCGTCAAAGGTACAGGGCATTCCAACTATGGCTACACCTTC. Translation gives CASSVKGTGHSNYGYTF.